Below are 26 T cell receptor beta chains sequenced from a single sample in a study of resident and recirculating memory T cells in vitiligo. Generated by immunoSEQ multiplex PCR, the TCRdb table keeps only in-frame clones and is missing some. The table shows approximately 69,000 clones, with approximately 89% occurring only once. The sample consisted of blood. These receptor sequences come from a male donor with vitiligo.

The V call is TRBV5-1, the J call TRBJ2-2; TRBD1 matches at 9 bases. The CDR3 is 15 amino acids. CDR1 SGHRS and CDR2 YFSETQ come from the germline V gene. V dropped 4 bases and J dropped 4; count of bases not matched to a gene: 5. The CDR3 DNA reads TGCGCCAGCAGCCTTACAGGGGGCAGCACCGGGGAGCTGTTTTTT. Its translation is CASSLTGGSTGELFF.

This rearrangement joins TRBV27 to TRBJ2-4; tentative D call: TRBD2 (5 bases). Trimming left V 8 bases short and J 2 bases short, with 10 bases between. This CDR3 is 13 amino acids long. Germline loops: CDR1 MNHEY, CDR2 SMNVEV (reference sequence). The CDR3 DNA sequence: TGTGCCAGCCGGGAAGAGACCAAAAACATTCAGTACTTC. This gives the protein CASREETKNIQYF.

CDR3 sequence: CASSFYASGGANEQFF. DNA for the CDR3: TGTGCCAGCAGTTTCTACGCTAGCGGGGGGGCGAATGAGCAGTTCTTC. The J gene is TRBJ2-1, the V gene TRBV28, with 12 bases identical to TRBD2. The CDR3 is 16 amino acids. Unmatched junction bases numbered 7, after V lost 3 bases and J lost 7 bases. Per germline, CDR1 MDHEN and CDR2 SYDVKM.

The chain links TRBV6-5 to TRBJ2-1; perhaps TRBD2 as D (5 bases). Germline V CDR1 and CDR2: MNHEY, SVGAGI. V was shortened by 5 bases and J by 0 bases, with 8 bases between the two germline ends. The CDR3 is made up of 14 amino acids. The DNA for the CDR3 is TGTGCCAGCAGTCCACTAGGCTCCTACAATGAGCAGTTCTTC. Protein product: CASSPLGSYNEQFF.

A single count supports this clone. The chain links TRBV11-1 to TRBJ2-3; D unresolved. The CDR3 contains 15 residues. Trimming took 1 base from V and 6 from J, leaving 14 bases between them. Germline assignment: CDR1 SGHAT and CDR2 FQDESV (reference sequence). This CDR3 reads CASSLDAQVVDTQYF. For the CDR3, the DNA is TGTGCCAGCAGCTTAGATGCCCAGGTCGTGGATACGCAGTATTTT.

This clone was counted once. The J gene is TRBJ1-5, the V gene TRBV6-1; TRBD1 aligns across 12 bases. V was clipped by 1 base and J by 2 bases; unmatched bases: 15. Germline V gene data show CDR1 as MNHNS and CDR2 as SASEGT. This CDR3 comprises 21 residues. CDR3 residues: CASSEGGIPGQGARGNQPQHF. The CDR3 coding sequence is TGTGCCAGCAGTGAAGGGGGTATACCGGGACAGGGGGCGCGTGGCAATCAGCCCCAGCATTTT.

This rearrangement joins TRBV10-1 to TRBJ2-5; 8 nucleotides align to TRBD2. The CDR3 spans 13 residues. Trimming at V came to 10 bases and at J to 3 bases, leaving 7 bases not matched to a gene. The germline CDR1 and CDR2 sequences are WNHNN and SYGVQD (reference sequence). The DNA of the CDR3 is TGCGCCAATCCGGGGGGGACTAAAGAGACCCAGTACTTC. Its translation is CANPGGTKETQYF.

V and J are TRBV20-1 and TRBJ2-3; tentative D call: TRBD1 (5 bases). The CDR3 is 11 amino acids. Germline V CDR1 and CDR2: DFQATT, SNEGSKA (reference sequence). In nucleotides, the CDR3 is TGCGGGCAGGGCAGCACAGATACGCAGTATTTT. Its protein is CGQGSTDTQYF.

Details on this clone: One end of the junction does not line up with germline, which may come from a read error. CDR3 sequence: CASSPVSGVEGTDTQYF. The CDR3 DNA reads as TGTGCTAGCAGCCCCGTGTCAGGGGTCGAAGGCACAGATACGCAGTATTTT. The V and J genes are TRBV7-7 and TRBJ2-3; TRBD1 might be the D (6 bases). The germline V gene has CDR1 SSHAT and CDR2 FNYEAQ (reference sequence). The length of the CDR3 is 17 residues.

The genes are TRBV28 and TRBJ2-5, with 8 bases that match TRBD2. Germline V gene data show CDR1 as MDHEN and CDR2 as SYDVKM. This CDR3 contains 15 residues. V was clipped by 8 bases and J by 5 bases; unmatched bases: 13. The CDR3 is CASSYQSGGRETQYF. CDR3 nucleotides: TGTGCCAGCTCTTACCAATCGGGGGGGCGGGAGACCCAGTACTTC.

The chain joins TRBV7-2 to TRBJ1-2, with a possible D match to TRBD1 (6 bases). V shed 4 bases and J shed 7 bases, with 19 bases lying between them. The length of the CDR3 is 15 residues. Germline V gene lookup returns CDR1 SGHTA and CDR2 FQGNSA. The CDR3 sequence is CASSSGWGGAVGYTF. Written as DNA, the CDR3 is TGTGCCAGCAGCTCCGGATGGGGGGGGGCGGTTGGCTACACCTTC.

V gene TRBV28 combines with J gene TRBJ2-5; no definite D call. Germline values: CDR1 MDHEN, CDR2 SYDVKM. Trimming left V 5 bases short and J 5 bases short, with 9 bases between. The CDR3 consists of 12 residues. The CDR3 loop is CASSPLSETQYF. The CDR3 DNA is TGTGCCAGCAGTCCCCTTAGCGAGACCCAGTACTTC.

The V call is TRBV6-1, the J call TRBJ2-3; TRBD2 matches 13 bases. The CDR3 covers 16 residues. J lost 6 bases, V lost 3 bases, and 6 bases had no gene match. CDR1 MNHNS and CDR2 SASEGT come from the germline V gene. The CDR3 DNA reads TGTGCCAGCAGTGACGGACTAGCGGGGGCGGCGGATACGCAGTATTTT. Its translation: CASSDGLAGAADTQYF.

The V call is TRBV6-5, the J call TRBJ2-5; D possibly corresponds to TRBD1 (5 bases). Germline assignment: CDR1 MNHEY and CDR2 SVGAGI. This CDR3 contains 14 residues. V lost 7 bases to trimming and J lost 3 bases, with 15 bases between them. CDR3 loop: CASTSGRAEETQYF. For the CDR3, the DNA is TGTGCCAGCACCTCAGGCAGGGCCGAAGAGACCCAGTACTTC.

The gene calls are TRBV6-4 and TRBJ1-2, with TRBD1 as a possible D gene (5 bases). CDR3 length: 14 amino acids. The germline V and J ends were trimmed by 2 bases and 8 bases, with 15 bases remaining between them. CDR1 is MRHNA and CDR2 is SNTAGT in the germline V gene. CDR3 in amino acids: CASSDGAGRRGYTF. CDR3 DNA sequence: TGTGCCAGCAGTGACGGGGCAGGCCGAAGGGGCTACACCTTC.

This CDR3 reads CASSQGLAGGLTPYEQYF. In DNA form, the CDR3 reads TGCGCCAGCAGCCAAGGGCTAGCGGGGGGCCTTACCCCGTACGAGCAGTACTTC. V gene TRBV4-1 combines with J gene TRBJ2-7; 11 bases match TRBD2. Trimming cost V 1 base and J 4 bases; bases outside gene matches: 12. CDR3 length equals 18 residues. The germline CDR1 and CDR2 sequences are MGHRA and YSYEKL.

This sequence joins TRBV6-6 and TRBJ2-4; 9 bases align to TRBD2. Unmatched junction bases numbered 10, after V lost 7 bases and J lost 6 bases. The germline CDR1 and CDR2 sequences are MNHNY and SVGAGI (reference sequence). This CDR3 comprises 15 residues. CDR3 residues: CASTLTTSGLNIQYF. In nucleotides, the CDR3 is TGTGCCAGCACTCTAACGACTAGCGGATTAAACATTCAGTACTTC.

The chain has TRBV4-3 and TRBJ1-2, with D maybe TRBD1 (6 bases). Trimming left V 0 bases short and J 6 bases short, with 14 bases between. This CDR3 region has 15 residues. From germline, CDR1 is LGHNA and CDR2 YSLEER. CDR3 region: CASSQDRGGTNGYTF. DNA for the CDR3: TGCGCCAGCAGCCAAGATCGAGGGGGAACTAATGGCTACACCTTC.

The CDR3 bases are TGTGCCAGCACCATAGGACAGGGAAACTATGGCTACACCTTC. This encodes CASTIGQGNYGYTF. The genes are TRBV28 and TRBJ1-2; 8 positions match TRBD1. Germline loops: CDR1 MDHEN, CDR2 SYDVKM. Trimming cost V 7 bases and J 2 bases; bases outside gene matches: 6. The CDR3 runs 14 residues.

This chain links TRBV6-1 with TRBJ1-6; D is uncertain. Per the germline V gene, CDR1 is MNHNS and CDR2 is SASEGT. Trimming took off 1 base at V and 4 bases at J, with 8 bases between the two ends. CDR3 length equals 15 residues. CDR3 amino acids: CASSEGREYNSPLHF. In DNA, the CDR3 is TGTGCCAGCAGTGAAGGTAGAGAGTATAATTCACCCCTCCACTTT.

This chain uses TRBV6-1 with TRBJ2-1; TRBD2 is a possible D gene (5 bases). This CDR3 is 18 amino acids long. Germline V gene data show CDR1 as MNHNS and CDR2 as SASEGT. Trimming took off 1 base at V and 1 base at J, with 17 bases between the two ends. CDR3 loop: CASSEVSRRSLSYNEQFF. The CDR3 bases are TGTGCCAGCAGTGAAGTATCCAGGAGGAGCCTATCCTACAATGAGCAGTTCTTC.

J is TRBJ2-1 and V is TRBV10-1; D is perhaps TRBD2 (5 bases). The V and J ends lost 3 bases and 10 bases respectively, with 19 bases between them. CDR1 and CDR2 (germline): WNHNN, SYGVQD (reference sequence). This CDR3 has 15 residues. The chain's CDR3 is CASSEMGSNREEQFF. The CDR3 bases are TGCGCCAGCAGTGAAATGGGTTCAAACCGGGAAGAGCAGTTCTTC.

The rearrangement links TRBV12-5 to TRBJ2-5, with D possibly TRBD2 on 5 matching bases. The CDR3 is 13 residues long. Germline loops: CDR1 LGHNT, CDR2 FRNRAP. The ends were cut back, 6 bases at V and 4 bases at J, with 12 bases in the middle. The CDR3 sequence: CASGRAGGETQYF. CDR3 coding DNA: TGTGCTAGTGGCCGGGCGGGCGGAGAGACCCAGTACTTC.

The chain combines TRBV19 with TRBJ1-1; 8 bases are shared with TRBD1. Per germline, CDR1 LNHDA and CDR2 SQIVND (reference sequence). The length of the CDR3 is 15 residues. Germline trimming cut 4 bases from V and 2 bases from J; bases unmatched to any gene: 6. The CDR3 sequence: CASSTRTGTNTEAFF. The CDR3 bases are TGTGCCAGTAGTACTCGGACAGGGACAAACACTGAAGCTTTCTTT.

The rearrangement joins TRBV9 to TRBJ2-7; 7 bases fit TRBD1. Germline CDR1 SGDLS, CDR2 YYNGEE. V shed 0 bases, J shed 1 base, and the junction held 4 bases outside the gene matches. CDR3 length: 15 amino acids. CDR3 amino acids: CASSVETGLSYEQYF. For the CDR3, the DNA is TGTGCCAGCAGCGTAGAGACAGGGCTTTCCTACGAGCAGTACTTC.

The chain recombines TRBV7-6 with TRBJ1-4, with TRBD1 as a possible D gene (6 bases). The CDR3 covers 14 residues. CDR1 SGHVS and CDR2 FNYEAQ come from the germline V gene. Trimming cost V 3 bases and J 5 bases, with 10 bases left between them. CDR3 nucleotides: TGTGCCAGCAGCTTGGACAGCAGGAATGAAAAACTGTTTTTT. As protein: CASSLDSRNEKLFF.